Listed below are T cell receptor beta chains from one sample, sequenced in a study of Graves' ophthalmopathy and Graves' hyperthyroidism. Using its own MiXCR run on the multiplex PCR reads, TCRdb lists one record per CDR3 protein. The sample has 210,000 or so distinct CDR3 sequences, just under 30% seen once. Sequencing was performed on peripheral blood. The receptors come from a man aged 50 or older with Graves' ophthalmopathy. The CDR3 runs from the conserved cysteine through the conserved F or W. D genes are given only for firm matches. Not every row has a clone size; where given, it reads once, few, many or a size class.

TRBV28	NA	many	TRBJ1-2	CASSLQRGYGYTF	TGTGCCAGCAGCCTACAGAGGGGATATGGCTACACCTTC
TRBV28	NA	many	TRBJ2-7	CASSLSGLSYEQYF	TGTGCCAGCAGTTTGAGCGGACTCTCCTACGAGCAGTACTTC
TRBV12-3/TRBV12-4	NA	many	TRBJ2-7	CASSYSLPYEQYF	TGTGCCAGCAGTTACAGCCTACCCTACGAGCAGTACTTC
TRBV7-2	NA	NA	TRBJ1-2	CASSLRGGELYGYTF	TGTGCCAGCAGCTTAAGGGGGGGGGAGCTCTATGGCTACACCTTC
TRBV27	TRBD1	NA	TRBJ1-2	CASSTDRGRGYTF	TGTGCCAGCAGTACCGACAGGGGTCGGGGCTACACCTTC
TRBV24-1	TRBD1	NA	TRBJ2-7	CATSDATGALPYEQYF	TGTGCCACCAGTGACGCGACAGGGGCCCTACCCTACGAGCAGTACTTC
TRBV12-3/TRBV12-4	NA	many	TRBJ1-6	CASSPVGSPLHF	TGTGCCAGCAGCCCCGTTGGATCACCCCTCCACTTT
TRBV10-2	NA	many	TRBJ1-3	CASSESRGGQMGNTIYF	TGCGCCAGCAGTGAGTCCCGAGGGGGGCAGATGGGAAACACCATATATTTT
TRBV2	NA	NA	TRBJ2-7	CASKVREYEQYF	TGTGCCAGCAAAGTCAGGGAGTACGAGCAGTACTTC
TRBV12-3/TRBV12-4	NA	NA	TRBJ1-3	CASSFGGSNTIYF	TGTGCCAGCAGTTTTGGAGGGTCAAACACCATATATTTT
TRBV29-1	NA	NA	TRBJ2-7	CSVLGGGSLAYEQYF	TGCAGCGTTCTCGGGGGAGGCAGCCTCGCCTACGAGCAGTACTTC
TRBV15	NA	many	TRBJ2-2	CATSSAFIRTGELFF	TGTGCCACCAGCAGCGCTTTTATCCGCACCGGGGAGCTGTTTTTT
TRBV24-1	NA	NA	TRBJ1-5	CATSTIGGPQHF	TGTGCCACCAGTACCATCGGGGGGCCCCAGCATTTT
TRBV3-1	TRBD1	many	TRBJ2-5	CASSPSYGQGKTQYF	TGTGCCAGCAGCCCCTCCTATGGACAGGGAAAGACCCAGTACTTC
TRBV20-1	NA	many	TRBJ2-2	CSASQASTGELFF	TGCAGTGCTAGTCAGGCTAGTACCGGGGAGCTGTTTTTT
TRBV27	NA	NA	TRBJ1-1	CASGRWGTDTEAFF	TGTGCCAGCGGCCGGTGGGGTACGGACACTGAAGCTTTCTTT
TRBV28	NA	medium-sized	TRBJ2-7	CASSLPGLQDEQYF	TGTGCCAGCAGTTTGCCCGGACTACAAGACGAGCAGTACTTC
TRBV12-3/TRBV12-4	NA	NA	TRBJ1-2	CASSLTGMNYGYTF	TGTGCCAGCAGTTTGACGGGGATGAACTATGGCTACACCTTC
TRBV28	NA	few	TRBJ1-1	CASRSPYRVSNTEAFF	TGTGCCAGCAGAAGTCCCTACCGCGTATCGAACACTGAAGCTTTCTTT
TRBV5-1	NA	many	TRBJ1-5	CASSLLGNGQPQHF	TGCGCCAGCAGCTTGTTGGGGAATGGTCAGCCCCAGCATTTT
TRBV2	NA	many	TRBJ2-7	CASSAGGGWGYEQYF	TGTGCCAGCAGTGCAGGTGGAGGATGGGGCTACGAGCAGTACTTC
TRBV29-1	TRBD2	many	TRBJ2-7	CSVNLAETLSSYEQYF	TGCAGCGTTAATCTAGCGGAAACGCTAAGCTCCTACGAGCAGTACTTC
TRBV7-9	NA	many	TRBJ1-2	CASSLQFVTTNYGYTF	TGTGCCAGCAGCTTACAGTTTGTCACCACTAACTATGGCTACACCTTC
TRBV6-5	NA	NA	TRBJ2-7	CASSYPTRGGEQYF	TGTGCCAGCAGTTATCCGACTAGGGGCGGCGAGCAGTACTTC
TRBV5-1	NA	many	TRBJ2-5	CASSLVSSKETQYF	TGCGCCAGCAGCTTGGTGTCTAGCAAAGAGACCCAGTACTTC
TRBV28	NA	many	TRBJ2-5	CASSLKYQETQYF	TGTGCCAGCAGTCTCAAGTACCAAGAGACCCAGTACTTC
TRBV29-1	NA	many	TRBJ1-2	CSVTGYDGYTF	TGCAGCGTTACAGGGTACGATGGCTACACCTTC
TRBV6-2/TRBV6-3	NA	NA	TRBJ2-7	CASSLPGTTRYEQYF	TGTGCCAGCAGTTTGCCCGGGACAACCCGCTACGAGCAGTACTTC
TRBV30	NA	many	TRBJ1-3	CASGQGRNTIYF	TGTGCCTCCGGGCAGGGGAGAAACACCATATATTTT
TRBV20-1	TRBD2	NA	TRBJ2-7	CSARDVASGGYEQYF	TGCAGTGCTAGAGATGTGGCTAGCGGGGGCTACGAGCAGTACTTC
TRBV6-4	TRBD1	NA	TRBJ2-7	CASSASPPGQAYYEQYF	TGTGCCAGCAGTGCCTCTCCCCCGGGACAGGCTTATTACGAGCAGTACTTC
TRBV11-1	NA	many	TRBJ2-7	CASSLAYRGQQYF	TGTGCCAGCAGCTTAGCGTATAGGGGACAGCAGTACTTC
TRBV12-3/TRBV12-4	TRBD1	many	TRBJ1-5	CASSAWTGDQPQHF	TGTGCCAGCAGTGCTTGGACAGGGGATCAGCCCCAGCATTTT
TRBV7-9	NA	NA	TRBJ2-5	CASSLAGAGEETQYF	TGTGCCAGCAGCTTAGCGGGGGCAGGGGAAGAGACCCAGTACTTC
TRBV27	NA	many	TRBJ2-7	CASSLRGPARYEQYF	TGTGCCAGCAGTTTAAGGGGTCCAGCTCGCTACGAGCAGTACTTC
TRBV28	TRBD1	many	TRBJ1-5	CASSLFGQDQPQHF	TGTGCCAGCAGTTTATTCGGACAGGATCAGCCCCAGCATTTT
TRBV13	NA	many	TRBJ1-1	CASSLAPNTEAFF	TGTGCCAGCAGCTTAGCACCGAACACTGAAGCTTTCTTT
TRBV28	NA	NA	TRBJ2-2	CASSFLLGPTNTGELFF	TGTGCCAGCAGTTTTTTATTAGGCCCGACGAACACCGGGGAGCTGTTTTTT
TRBV15	TRBD1	many	TRBJ1-5	CATSRQGTYNQPQHF	TGTGCCACCAGCCGACAGGGGACATATAATCAGCCCCAGCATTTT
TRBV28	NA	NA	TRBJ2-5	CASRGAGGGQETQYF	TGTGCCAGCAGGGGCGCTGGGGGAGGACAAGAGACCCAGTACTTC
TRBV19	TRBD2	many	TRBJ2-2	CASSILLPTSGNTGELFF	TGTGCCAGTAGTATCCTTCTCCCCACTAGCGGTAACACCGGGGAGCTGTTTTTT